These 20 T cell receptor beta chains were sequenced from one sample in a study of blood T cell repertoires in COVID-19. The repertoire was sequenced with immunoSEQ multiplex PCR; TCRdb's copy has only in-frame clones and lacks some. The table includes under 300,000 clones, around 88% detected once. The material sequenced was peripheral blood. The receptors were sampled from a man older than 75 with acute or convalescent COVID-19.

The chain combines TRBV10-1 with TRBJ1-5; 10 bases fit TRBD1. Germline-derived CDR1 and CDR2 are WNHNN and SYGVQD (reference sequence). The CDR3 runs to 17 residues. V shed 6 bases and J 0 bases; nucleotides not matched to a gene: 8. The CDR3 DNA reads TGCGCCAGCAGCCCCGGGACAGGGGAATATAGCAATCAGCCCCAGCATTTT. Translating it yields CASSPGTGEYSNQPQHF.

The chain combines TRBV7-2 with TRBJ2-5; TRBD1 might be the D (6 bases). The CDR3 consists of 14 residues. Germline V CDR1 and CDR2: SGHTA, FQGNSA. Trimming took off 7 bases at V and 7 bases at J, with 19 bases between the two ends. CDR3 sequence reads: CASNNQQGTGTQYF. In DNA form, the CDR3 reads TGTGCCAGCAATAACCAACAGGGTACGGGGACCCAGTACTTC.

The count of this clone is one. J is TRBJ1-5 and V is TRBV29-1; D may be TRBD1 (5 bases). The CDR3 extends over 13 amino acids. The germline V gene has CDR1 SQVTM and CDR2 ANQGSEA. Trimming shortened V by 4 bases and J by 4 bases, and 11 bases separated the two germline ends. CDR3 protein: CSVARGRNQPQHF. As DNA, the CDR3 is TGCAGCGTTGCTCGGGGGAGGAATCAGCCCCAGCATTTT.

This clone was counted a few times. The rearrangement links TRBV3-1 (or the pseudogene TRBV3-2) to TRBJ1-1; no firm D call. The V gene's germline CDR1 is LGHDT and CDR2 YNNKEL (reference sequence). Between the trimmed V and J ends, which lost 3 bases and 0 bases, there was a span of 8 bases. The CDR3 spans 14 residues. The CDR3 bases are TGTGCCAGCAGCCACGGAGAAGTGAACACTGAAGCTTTCTTT. This codes for CASSHGEVNTEAFF.

The chain recombines TRBV5-1 with TRBJ1-6; perhaps TRBD1 as D (5 bases). The CDR3 is 15 amino acids. Germline assignment: CDR1 SGHRS and CDR2 YFSETQ. Trimming left V 0 bases short and J 9 bases short, with 13 bases between. For the CDR3, the DNA is TGCGCCAGCAGCTTGGCCTCAGGGATGGGTTCACCCCTCCACTTT. It is translated as CASSLASGMGSPLHF.

The J gene is TRBJ2-7, the V gene TRBV28; 8 bases are a match to TRBD1. CDR1 MDHEN and CDR2 SYDVKM come from the germline V gene. The CDR3 has 13 amino acids. The V and J ends lost 6 bases and 5 bases, in that order; junction bases with no gene match: 6. As DNA, the CDR3 is TGTGCCAGCAGAAGACAGGGGAGCGACGAGCAGTACTTC. Protein sequence: CASRRQGSDEQYF.

The genes are TRBV7-8 and TRBJ2-2; 14 bases are shared with TRBD2. The ends lost 6 bases at V and 6 bases at J; junction bases unmatched: 18. The germline gives CDR1 SGHVS, CDR2 FQNEAQ. This CDR3 is built from 20 residues. CDR3 nucleotide sequence: TGTGCCAGCAGTTGGTTGAGGGTGACGGGACTAGCGGGAGTAGCCGGGGAGCTGTTTTTT. Translation gives CASSWLRVTGLAGVAGELFF.

The V and J genes are TRBV6-5 and TRBJ2-7, with 8 bases aligning to TRBD1. The ends lost 5 bases at V and 12 bases at J; junction bases unmatched: 9. CDR1 is MNHEY and CDR2 is SVGAGI in the germline V gene. The CDR3 is made up of 12 amino acids. CDR3 nucleotides: TGTGCCAGCAGTAGAATCACAGGGGGTATGTACTTC. As protein: CASSRITGGMYF.

This clone was observed a single time. The chain couples TRBV29-1 to TRBJ1-2; D remains unclear. CDR1 is SQVTM, CDR2 ANQGSEA, per germline. The CDR3 spans 11 residues. V was shortened by 4 bases and J by 5 bases, with 8 bases between the two germline ends. CDR3 loop: CSVVTGYGYTF. The DNA of the CDR3 is TGCAGCGTTGTCACCGGGTATGGCTACACCTTC.

This clone was recorded only once. The chain employs TRBV28 and TRBJ1-3, with 7 positions matching TRBD1. The CDR3 consists of 11 residues. Germline trimming cut 4 bases from V and 16 bases from J; bases unmatched to any gene: 7. The germline V gene encodes CDR1 MDHEN and CDR2 SYDVKM. CDR3 in DNA: TGTGCCAGCAGTTCGTTGGGACAGATGTATTTT. Amino acids: CASSSLGQMYF.

The chain links TRBV20-1 to TRBJ1-2, with 7 positions matching TRBD1. V lost 3 bases, J lost 6 bases, and 7 bases stayed unmatched. The CDR3 totals 13 residues. CDR1 DFQATT and CDR2 SNEGSKA come from the germline V gene (reference sequence). CDR3 sequence reads: CSASQGVDDGYTF. The CDR3 nucleotides read TGCAGTGCTAGTCAGGGGGTTGATGATGGCTACACCTTC.

The V gene is TRBV5-1, the J gene TRBJ1-2; unclear D gene. Per germline, CDR1 SGHRS and CDR2 YFSETQ. The CDR3 runs 12 residues. The ends were cut back, 6 bases at V and 4 bases at J, with 10 bases in the middle. The CDR3 sequence: CASNLEGYGYTF. Here the CDR3 DNA reads TGCGCCAGCAATTTGGAGGGCTATGGCTACACCTTC.

The genes are TRBV15 and TRBJ2-1; TRBD2 matches at 11 bases. The V segment lost 0 bases and the J segment 9 bases; nucleotides outside the gene matches: 10. CDR1 is LNHNV and CDR2 is YYDKDF in the germline V gene (reference sequence). The CDR3 sequence is 17 residues long. The CDR3 region is CATSRDPPSGGLGEQFF. CDR3 DNA: TGTGCCACCAGCAGAGATCCTCCTAGCGGGGGGCTAGGTGAGCAGTTCTTC.

The CDR3 DNA follows: TGTGCCAGCAGCCACCGGGACAGGGTAAATGGCTACACCTTC. This encodes CASSHRDRVNGYTF. This chain links TRBV7-2 with TRBJ1-2; TRBD1 agrees at 9 bases. Germline V gene lookup returns CDR1 SGHTA and CDR2 FQGNSA. V lost 5 bases and J lost 6; bases outside the gene matches: 7. This CDR3 contains 14 residues.

The chain carries TRBV6-5 and TRBJ2-1, with 8 positions matching TRBD1. This CDR3 has 15 amino acids. V lost 5 bases to trimming and J lost 6 bases; unmatched junction nucleotides: 9. Germline values: CDR1 MNHEY, CDR2 SVGAGI. CDR3 amino acids: CASSHPGTGANEQFF. CDR3 sequence (DNA): TGTGCCAGCAGTCACCCTGGGACAGGCGCCAATGAGCAGTTCTTC.

This clone was observed once. The chain employs TRBV5-6 and TRBJ1-6, with TRBD1 identical over 7 bases. Germline V gene lookup returns CDR1 SGHDT and CDR2 YYEEEE. The V and J ends lost 3 bases and 9 bases, in that order; junction bases with no gene match: 9. The CDR3 consists of 15 residues. The CDR3 region has the DNA TGTGCCAGCAGCTCCGGGACAGTTGGGCCTTCACCCCTCCACTTT. It codes for CASSSGTVGPSPLHF.

The gene calls are TRBV20-1 and TRBJ2-1, with D maybe TRBD2 (6 bases). The CDR3 runs to 13 residues. Germline CDR1 reads DFQATT; CDR2 reads SNEGSKA (reference sequence). Trimming took 3 bases from V and 9 from J, leaving 15 bases between them. The CDR3 here is CSASSRGDGEQFF. CDR3 in DNA: TGCAGTGCTAGTTCGCGGGGTGATGGTGAGCAGTTCTTC.

The rearrangement links TRBV6-1 to TRBJ2-3; D remains ambiguous. V lost 2 bases to trimming and J lost 1 base, with 10 bases between them. CDR1 is MNHNS, CDR2 SASEGT, per germline. The CDR3 totals 15 residues. The CDR3 sequence is CASSENSPRTDTQYF. CDR3 DNA: TGTGCCAGCAGTGAAAATAGCCCCCGCACAGATACGCAGTATTTT.

V usage is TRBV28 and J usage is TRBJ2-1, with 9 bases identical to TRBD2. Germline V gene lookup returns CDR1 MDHEN and CDR2 SYDVKM. The CDR3 covers 12 residues. V lost 9 bases and J lost 8; bases outside the gene matches: 5. The CDR3 coding sequence is TGTGCCAGTGAGCGGGGGGCCGATGAGCAGTTCTTC. Translation gives CASERGADEQFF. Full variable domain (outside the CDR3, taken from reference TRBV28 and TRBJ2-1): DVKVTQSSRYLVKRTGEKVFLECVQDMDHENMFWYRQDPGLGLRLIYFSYDVKMKEKGDIPEGYSVSREKKERFSLILESASTNQTSMYLCASERGADEQFFGPGTRLTVL.

The chain recombines TRBV27 with TRBJ2-1; TRBD2 matches at 8 bases. The CDR3 loop spans 17 amino acids. V lost 3 bases, J lost 2 bases, and 9 bases stayed unmatched. CDR1 is MNHEY and CDR2 is SMNVEV in the germline V gene (reference sequence). As DNA, the CDR3 is TGTGCCAGCAGTTTTCAACCCCGGGGGGGTACCTACAATGAGCAGTTCTTC. Amino acid sequence: CASSFQPRGGTYNEQFF.